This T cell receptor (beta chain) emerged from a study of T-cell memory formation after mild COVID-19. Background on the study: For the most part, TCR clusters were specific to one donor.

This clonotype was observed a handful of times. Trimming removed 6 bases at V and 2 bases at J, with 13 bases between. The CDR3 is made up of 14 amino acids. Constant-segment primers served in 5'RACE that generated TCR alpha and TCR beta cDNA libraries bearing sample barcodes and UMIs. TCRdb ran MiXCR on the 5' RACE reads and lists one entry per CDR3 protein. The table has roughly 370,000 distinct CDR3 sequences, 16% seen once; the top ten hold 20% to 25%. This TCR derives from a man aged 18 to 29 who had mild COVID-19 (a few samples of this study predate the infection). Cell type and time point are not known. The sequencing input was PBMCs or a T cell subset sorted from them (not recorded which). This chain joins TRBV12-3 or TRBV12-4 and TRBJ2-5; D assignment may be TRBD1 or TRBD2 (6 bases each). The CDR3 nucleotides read TGTGCCAGCAGCATTGGAGGGGGTCAAGAGACCCAGTACTTC. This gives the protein CASSIGGGQETQYF.